A single TCR beta chain is shown here with its context. These data are taken from a study of blood T cell repertoires in COVID-19. Study-level background: PBMCs, B-cell-depleted T cells, or T cells provided the cDNA or gDNA that made up the material.

This CDR3 has 11 residues. V was clipped by 6 bases and J by 11 bases, with 13 bases between them. In the authors' methods: Estimated nucleated cell counts came from reference gene primer amplification. TCRdb keeps only in-frame clones here, not all; method: immunoSEQ multiplex PCR. V and J calls and clone size follow that table, whereas D and trimming were derived from the DNA. Of more than 65,000 clones in the sample, approximately 79% are singletons; the top ten hold 15% to 20%. The source of this sequence is a man aged 55 to 70 with acute or convalescent COVID-19. The gene calls are TRBV12-3 or TRBV12-4 and TRBJ1-1; D gene uncertain. Sequenced sample: peripheral blood. DNA of the CDR3: TGTGCCAGCAGCCTGGGAGGTGAGGCTTTCTTT. Amino acid sequence: CASSLGGEAFF.